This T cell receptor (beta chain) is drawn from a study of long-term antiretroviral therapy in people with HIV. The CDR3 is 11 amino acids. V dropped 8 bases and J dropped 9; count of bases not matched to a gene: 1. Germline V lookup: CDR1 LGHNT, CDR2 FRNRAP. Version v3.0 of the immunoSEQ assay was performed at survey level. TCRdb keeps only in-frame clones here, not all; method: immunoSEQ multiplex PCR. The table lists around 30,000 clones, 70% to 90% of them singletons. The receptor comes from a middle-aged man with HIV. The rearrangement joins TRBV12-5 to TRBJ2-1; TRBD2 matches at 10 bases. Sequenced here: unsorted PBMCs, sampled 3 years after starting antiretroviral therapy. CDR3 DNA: TGTGCTAGTAGCGGGGGGGGTGAGCAGTTCTTC. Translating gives CASSGGGEQFF.